This T cell receptor (beta chain) appears in the sequencing data of a study of T cells in Graves' hyperthyroidism and ophthalmopathy. Study-wide findings and caveats: Using 13 V-J features, a model discriminated ophthalmopathy from stable hyperthyroidism.

CDR3 length: 18 amino acids. Germline V gene lookup returns CDR1 LNHNV and CDR2 YYDKDF (reference sequence). With 3 bases removed from V and 0 bases from J, the gap between germline ends came to 17 bases. For this clonotype: Antigen unknown.

Researchers took RNA transcripts and amplified the TCR beta CDR3 regions from them. RT-PCR in the first round (using the HTBI primer set) targeted the TCR CDR3. A single record per CDR3 protein comes from TCRdb applying MiXCR to the multiplex PCR reads. Among 500,000 to 750,000 distinct CDR3 sequences listed, roughly 14% were seen once. The sequence came from a woman younger than 45 with Graves' hyperthyroidism. The chain joins TRBV15 to TRBJ1-4, with D tentatively TRBD1 (5 bases). The sample taken for sequencing was blood. The CDR3 is CATSREIDMGATNEKLFF. The CDR3 DNA follows: TGTGCCACCAGCAGGGAAATTGATATGGGGGCAACTAATGAAAAACTGTTTTTT.